These 22 T cell receptor beta chains came from one sample sequenced in a study of identical twins. TCRdb re-derived calls from the 5' RACE reads in MiXCR, one entry per CDR3 protein. The sample lists hundreds of thousands of distinct CDR3 sequences, 12% occurring once. The sample was also linked to a second study, of yellow fever vaccine responses in identical twins.

The sequenced sample consisted of CD8+ T cells sorted from blood. The receptors derive from a woman aged 18-29 years in good health.

The chain recombines TRBV28 with TRBJ2-4; D perhaps matches TRBD2 (5 bases). The CDR3 consists of 17 residues. The germline V and J ends were trimmed by 6 bases and 2 bases, with 20 bases remaining between them. The germline V gene encodes CDR1 MDHEN and CDR2 SYDVKM. The CDR3 coding sequence is TGTGCCAGCAGCTCGGCTACTCTGGGAGTTACCAAAAACATTCAGTACTTC. It translates to CASSSATLGVTKNIQYF.

This clonotype was seen more than once but under ten times. The rearrangement joins TRBV6-1 to TRBJ2-7, with a tentative D call TRBD2 (5 bases). V gave up 3 bases and J gave up 3 bases, with 9 bases separating them. CDR3 length: 13 amino acids. Germline V gene lookup returns CDR1 MNHNS and CDR2 SASEGT. CDR3 bases: TGTGCCAGCAGTGACGGGGTCTACTACGAGCAGTACGTC. This gives the protein CASSDGVYYEQYV.

This clonotype was seen only a few times. CDR3 region: CASSFKGAVEQYF. The CDR3 coding sequence is TGTGCCAGCAGTTTTAAGGGGGCCGTCGAGCAGTACTTC. The chain joins TRBV27 to TRBJ2-7; 7 positions agree with TRBD1. The ends lost 3 bases at V and 6 bases at J; junction bases unmatched: 5. Germline loops: CDR1 MNHEY, CDR2 SMNVEV (reference sequence). The CDR3 runs 13 residues.

This clonotype was found many times. The chain has TRBV25-1 and TRBJ2-1; D is perhaps TRBD2 (6 bases). The CDR3 is 17 amino acids. Germline V CDR1 and CDR2: MGHDK, SYGVNS. Trimming stripped 1 base from V and 0 bases from J, with 13 bases between. In DNA form, the CDR3 reads TGTGCCAGCAGTGAATCGGCGGGACGGAGCTCCTACAATGAGCAGTTCTTC. Translated: CASSESAGRSSYNEQFF.

This clonotype was counted ten times or more. CDR3 amino acids: CSARDLGRESDTQYF. CDR3 sequence (DNA): TGCAGTGCTAGAGATTTAGGGCGGGAGTCAGATACGCAGTATTTT. The chain uses TRBV20-1 and TRBJ2-3; 7 positions agree with TRBD2. CDR1 is DFQATT, CDR2 SNEGSKA, per germline (reference sequence). V trimming: 0 bases; J trimming: 4 bases; junction bases outside the gene matches: 7. The CDR3 covers 15 residues.

This clonotype showed up many times. V gene TRBV7-9 combines with J gene TRBJ1-1; tentative D call: TRBD1 (5 bases). This CDR3 is 12 amino acids long. Germline V gene data show CDR1 as SEHNR and CDR2 as FQNEAQ (reference sequence). V lost 9 bases, J lost 0 bases, and 8 bases lay in between. The CDR3 sequence is CASRGLNTEAFF. The CDR3 nucleotides are TGTGCCAGTCGGGGGTTGAACACTGAAGCTTTCTTT.

J is TRBJ2-6 and V is TRBV5-4; D not resolved. The length of the CDR3 is 14 residues. Germline CDR1 is SGHNT and CDR2 is YYREEE (reference sequence). V was clipped by 7 bases and J by 0 bases, with 8 bases between them. Here the CDR3 reads CASARPSGANVLTF. The CDR3 DNA follows: TGTGCCAGCGCGCGCCCCTCTGGGGCCAACGTCCTGACTTTC. The complete variable domain, with remaining parts taken from reference TRBV5-4 and TRBJ2-6, reads ETGVTQSPTHLIKTRGQQVTLRCSSQSGHNTVSWYQQALGQGPQFIFQYYREEENGRGNFPPRFSGLQFPNYSSELNVNALELDDSALYLCASARPSGANVLTFGAGSRLTVL.

This chain uses TRBV1 with TRBJ2-7; the table's D call TRBD1 went unverified against the DNA. TRBV1 counts as a pseudogene. This CDR3 region has 13 residues. The CDR3 bases are TGCACCAGCAGCCAATGGGACGCCTACGAGCAGTACTTC. Encoded protein: CTSSQWDAYEQYF.

In this sample, this clonotype turned up a few times. The rearrangement joins TRBV7-6 to TRBJ2-1; D remains ambiguous. There are 12 residues in the CDR3. V was clipped by 5 bases and J by 5 bases, with 7 bases between them. Germline V gene lookup returns CDR1 SGHVS and CDR2 FNYEAQ. The CDR3 sequence is CASSAGHNEQFF. Written as DNA, the CDR3 is TGTGCCAGCAGCGCCGGCCACAATGAGCAGTTCTTC.

The CDR3 region is CASSPGTDRDEQYF. CDR3 DNA sequence: TGTGCCAGCAGCCCCGGGACGGACCGGGACGAGCAGTACTTC. The gene calls are TRBV3-1 and TRBJ2-7; D possibly matches TRBD1 or TRBD2 (5 bases each). This CDR3 has 14 residues. Trimming shortened V by 4 bases and J by 5 bases, and 15 bases separated the two germline ends. Germline V gene sequence: CDR1 LGHDT, CDR2 YNNKEL (reference sequence).

This clonotype appeared many times. The genes are TRBV27 and TRBJ2-4, with a weak D call TRBD2 (6 bases). Germline V gene lookup returns CDR1 MNHEY and CDR2 SMNVEV (reference sequence). V was clipped by 6 bases and J by 0 bases, with 15 bases between them. This CDR3 comprises 16 residues. CDR3 protein: CASSTRDSLAKNIQYF. In DNA form, the CDR3 reads TGTGCCAGCAGCACTCGGGACTCCCTAGCCAAAAACATTCAGTACTTC.

This clonotype came up once. The chain recombines TRBV9 with TRBJ2-2, with D possibly TRBD1 on 5 matching bases. With 6 bases removed from V and 5 bases from J, the gap between germline ends came to 11 bases. Germline CDR1 and CDR2: SGDLS and YYNGEE. The CDR3 totals 13 residues. This CDR3 reads CASTRVLTGELFF. The CDR3 DNA reads TGTGCCAGCACCAGGGTTCTGACCGGGGAGCTGTTTTTT. Looking up the rest from reference TRBV9 and TRBJ2-2 gives the full variable domain: DSGVTQTPKHLITATGQRVTLRCSPRSGDLSVYWYQQSLDQGLQFLIQYYNGEERAKGNILERFSAQQFPDLHSELNLSSLELGDSALYFCASTRVLTGELFFGEGSRLTVL.

This chain uses TRBV7-8 with TRBJ2-1, with D unresolved. Germline loops: CDR1 SGHVS, CDR2 FQNEAQ. V was pared by 5 bases and J by 2 bases, with 7 bases between. This CDR3 contains 13 residues. In DNA, the CDR3 is TGTGCCAGCAGCCGGGCCGCCTACAATGAGCAGTTCTTC. Translation: CASSRAAYNEQFF.

There are a few counts of this clonotype. The CDR3 is CASSLVGGVVETQYF. The CDR3 region has the DNA TGTGCCAGCAGTTTGGTGGGAGGGGTGGTGGAGACCCAGTACTTC. The V and J genes are TRBV27 and TRBJ2-5; 7 nucleotides line up with TRBD2. Germline CDR1 is MNHEY and CDR2 is SMNVEV (reference sequence). The junction had 9 bases not matched to a gene; V was cut back by 3 bases and J by 5 bases. The CDR3 length is 15 residues.

V usage is TRBV20-1 and J usage is TRBJ2-7; no firm D call. Per the germline V gene, CDR1 is DFQATT and CDR2 is SNEGSKA (reference sequence). V was pared by 3 bases and J by 2 bases, with 14 bases between. The CDR3 length is 14 residues. For the CDR3, the DNA is TGCAGTGCTAGGTACCATTCTTATCCCTACGAGCAGTACTTC. Residues: CSARYHSYPYEQYF.

This clonotype was recorded many times. The V and J genes are TRBV24-1 and TRBJ2-1; a possible D gene is TRBD2 (5 bases). Trimming took off 6 bases at V and 0 bases at J, with 8 bases between the two ends. CDR1 and CDR2 (germline): KGHDR, SFDVKD. The CDR3 consists of 14 residues. The CDR3 region is CATSRGSSYNEQFF. The CDR3 nucleotides read TGTGCCACCAGTCGGGGTAGCTCCTACAATGAGCAGTTCTTC.

The gene calls are TRBV20-1 and TRBJ2-7; tentatively, D is TRBD2 (5 bases). The germline V gene encodes CDR1 DFQATT and CDR2 SNEGSKA (reference sequence). CDR3 length: 11 residues. The V end lost 4 bases, the J end lost 2 bases, and 6 bases lay between the germline ends. CDR3 bases: TGCAGTGCTAAACTAGCCTACGAGCAGTACTTC. Translation: CSAKLAYEQYF.

The gene calls are TRBV11-2 and TRBJ2-1; 13 bases fit TRBD2. The CDR3 contains 14 residues. Trimming cost V 8 bases and J 9 bases; bases outside gene matches: 7. From germline, CDR1 is SGHAT and CDR2 FQNNGV. The CDR3 DNA sequence: TGTGCCAGCTCCGGGACTAGCGGGACGGGTGAGCAGTTCTTC. It translates to CASSGTSGTGEQFF.

This clonotype was observed a handful of times. The chain joins TRBV29-1 to TRBJ2-7; D perhaps matches TRBD1 (5 bases). The CDR3 loop spans 15 amino acids. Germline-derived CDR1 and CDR2 are SQVTM and ANQGSEA. Trimming removed 2 bases at V and 2 bases at J, with 16 bases between. The CDR3 region is CSVETPQGGTYEQYF. DNA of the CDR3: TGCAGCGTTGAAACCCCTCAGGGCGGCACCTACGAGCAGTACTTC.

The chain has TRBV12-3 or TRBV12-4 and TRBJ2-1; 11 nucleotides match TRBD2. The J segment lost 8 bases and the V segment lost 6 bases, leaving 12 bases of the junction unmatched. CDR3 size: 16 residues. CDR3 DNA sequence: TGTGCCAGCAGGATTAGCGGGAGGGCCTACCCACATGAGCAGTTCTTC. Protein sequence: CASRISGRAYPHEQFF.

In this sample, this clonotype turned up many times. The chain recombines TRBV29-1 with TRBJ1-1; D not resolved. Trimming took 4 bases from V and 4 from J, leaving 7 bases between them. This CDR3 region has 11 residues. Per the germline V gene, CDR1 is SQVTM and CDR2 is ANQGSEA. This CDR3 is CSVGTTTEAFF. CDR3 sequence (DNA): TGCAGCGTTGGCACCACCACTGAAGCTTTCTTT. The complete variable domain, with remaining parts taken from reference TRBV29-1 and TRBJ1-1, reads SAVISQKPSRDICQRGTSLTIQCQVDSQVTMMFWYRQQPGQSLTLIATANQGSEATYESGFVIDKFPISRPNLTFSTLTVSNMSPEDSSIYLCSVGTTTEAFFGQGTRLTVV.

The CDR3 protein is CASSGRTGSSPLHF. As DNA, the CDR3 is TGTGCCAGCAGTGGGAGGACAGGGAGTTCACCCCTCCACTTT. The gene calls are TRBV6-1 and TRBJ1-6; 8 bases match TRBD1. The V gene end was trimmed by 4 bases and the J gene end by 9 bases; junction bases not matched to a gene: 5. The CDR3 totals 14 residues. Germline-derived CDR1 and CDR2 are MNHNS and SASEGT.